These 5 T cell receptor beta chains came from one sample sequenced in a study of T cells in Graves' hyperthyroidism and ophthalmopathy. RNA transcripts were the template for amplifying TCR beta CDR3 regions. TCR CDR3 underwent first-round RT-PCR with the HTBI primer set. TCRdb reanalysed the multiplex PCR reads using MiXCR and keeps one entry per CDR3 protein. The table has 500,000 to 600,000 distinct CDR3 sequences, roughly 21% seen once. The sequenced material came from blood. The source of these receptors is a man in his forties or fifties with Graves' ophthalmopathy.

This sequence joins TRBV20-1 and TRBJ2-7, with TRBD2 matching over 10 bases. The CDR3 runs 14 residues. From germline, CDR1 is DFQATT and CDR2 SNEGSKA (reference sequence). With V trimmed by 0 bases and J by 6 bases, 5 bases remained unmatched. The CDR3 sequence is CSARDVAGGSEQYF. CDR3 DNA sequence: TGCAGTGCTAGAGATGTAGCGGGGGGTTCCGAGCAGTACTTC.

This clonotype was seen a few times. The chain uses TRBV30 and TRBJ2-7; 7 bases are a match to TRBD1. In germline, CDR1 is GTSNPN, CDR2 SVGIG (reference sequence). This CDR3 region has 12 residues. V trimming: 2 bases; J trimming: 3 bases; junction bases outside the gene matches: 1. CDR3: CAWSWTGYEQYF. In nucleotides, the CDR3 is TGTGCCTGGAGTTGGACAGGCTACGAGCAGTACTTC.

The V gene is TRBV5-1, the J gene TRBJ2-5; the match to TRBD1 covers 9 bases. Germline V gene data show CDR1 as SGHRS and CDR2 as YFSETQ. The CDR3 extends over 14 amino acids. After removal of 4 bases from V and 3 bases from J, the junction contained 4 bases not matched to a gene. The DNA for the CDR3 is TGCGCCAGCAGCACGGGACAGGGAAAAGAGACCCAGTACTTC. This translates into CASSTGQGKETQYF.

This clonotype has at least ten counts. The chain combines TRBV28 with TRBJ2-7; 8 bases are shared with TRBD1. Germline V gene lookup returns CDR1 MDHEN and CDR2 SYDVKM. The CDR3 consists of 14 residues. With V trimmed by 4 bases and J by 5 bases, 7 bases remained unmatched. The chain's CDR3 is CASSSPGGRHEQYF. The CDR3 coding sequence is TGTGCCAGCAGTTCCCCAGGGGGCAGGCACGAGCAGTACTTC.

The chain couples TRBV5-1 to TRBJ2-1; TRBD1 matches at 7 bases. V was pared by 9 bases and J by 14 bases, with 11 bases of the junction left unmatched. CDR3 length: 11 amino acids. Germline CDR1 reads SGHRS; CDR2 reads YFSETQ. CDR3: CATKTGTVEFF. The CDR3, as DNA: TGCGCCACCAAAACCGGGACAGTTGAGTTCTTC.